These T cell receptor beta chains were read from a single sample in a study of Ad26.COV2.S vaccination and SARS-CoV-2 variants. Using immunoSEQ multiplex PCR, the repertoire was profiled, and TCRdb retains in-frame clones only, with some absent. The sample has over 200,000 clones, over 75% seen once; the top ten hold approximately 11%. Sequencing was performed on peripheral blood, taken in a trial of Ad26.COV2.S vaccine versus placebo. Receptors originate from a person aged 18-60 years who received the Ad26.COV2.S COVID-19 vaccine or a placebo. The CDR3 runs from the conserved cysteine through the conserved F or W. Fields, in order: D gene, clone size, J gene, V gene, CDR3 length, CDR3 DNA, CDR3 protein. D genes are given only for firm matches. Not every row has a clone size; where given, it reads once, few, many or a size class.

>-|-|TRBJ1-1|TRBV30|14
TGTGCCTGGAGTGTACTCGGGTCGGAAACTGAAGCTTTCTTT
CAWSVLGSETEAFF
>TRBD2|-|TRBJ2-7|TRBV7-2|15
TGTGCCAGCAGCTTAGAGGGAGCGGGGTCCTACGAGCAGTACTTC
CASSLEGAGSYEQYF
>-|-|TRBJ1-3|TRBV7-8|14
TGTGCCAGCAGCTTACAGGGAGGTGGAAACACCATATATTTT
CASSLQGGGNTIYF
>TRBD2|once|TRBJ2-5|TRBV9|16
TGTGCCAGCAGCATGGGACTAGTGGTTACAGGCGAGACCCAGTACTTC
CASSMGLVVTGETQYF
>-|once|TRBJ1-2|TRBV27|13
TGTGCCAGCAGCCTAGGCCTTAACTATGGCTACACCTTC
CASSLGLNYGYTF
>-|-|TRBJ2-7|TRBV14|15
TGTGCCAGCAGCCAAGTAGGGCAGGTGATCGTCGAGCAGTACTTC
CASSQVGQVIVEQYF
>-|-|TRBJ2-1|TRBV15|17
TGTGCCACCAGCATCAACTACGGCGGTCCCTCCTACAATGAGCAGTTCTTC
CATSINYGGPSYNEQFF
>TRBD2|-|TRBJ2-5|TRBV9|17
TGTGCCAGCAGCCCCATGCCTCTAGCGGGGGGGATGGAGACCCAGTACTTC
CASSPMPLAGGMETQYF
>-|-|TRBJ1-5|TRBV28|15
TGTGCCAGCAGTTTTCGACTGACTAGCAATCAGCCCCAGCATTTT
CASSFRLTSNQPQHF
>-|-|TRBJ1-5|TRBV10-3|14
TGTGCCATCAGCCCCCGGGACACTAATCAGCCCCAGCATTTT
CAISPRDTNQPQHF
>TRBD2|-|TRBJ2-2|TRBV28|18
TGTGCCAGCAGTTTCCCCCTAGCGGGGGGGCCAAACACCGGGGAGCTGTTTTTT
CASSFPLAGGPNTGELFF
>-|-|TRBJ2-3|TRBV7-3|15
TGTGCCAGCAGCTTAGGACGGGCGGCGACAGATACGCAGTATTTT
CASSLGRAATDTQYF
>-|-|TRBJ1-1|TRBV19|16
TGTGCCAGTACTCCCCCCGGGACCTGGTCTGGCACTGAAGCTTTCTTT
CASTPPGTWSGTEAFF
>TRBD1|many|TRBJ2-7|TRBV30|14
TGTGCCTGGAGGATGGACAGGGGGCATTACGAGCAGTACTTC
CAWRMDRGHYEQYF
>TRBD2|once|TRBJ2-5|TRBV5-6|15
TGTGCCAGCAGCGGCGGGACTAGCGGGCAAGAGACCCAGTACTTC
CASSGGTSGQETQYF
>-|-|TRBJ2-2|TRBV28|13
TGTGCCAGCAGTTTGTTGGATACCGGGGAGCTGTTTTTT
CASSLLDTGELFF
>-|-|TRBJ2-7|TRBV5-6|14
TGTGCCAGCAGCTCGAGGGTGGGGGACTACGAGCAGTACTTC
CASSSRVGDYEQYF
>TRBD1|-|TRBJ1-5|TRBV7-9|19
TGTGCCAGCAGCCTGAGCCGGGACAGGGGGTTTTATAGCAATCAGCCCCAGCATTTT
CASSLSRDRGFYSNQPQHF
>TRBD2|-|TRBJ2-1|TRBV11-3|15
TGTGCCAGCAGCTTAGGGGGACTAGATGGGTATGAGCAGTTCTTC
CASSLGGLDGYEQFF
>-|-|TRBJ2-1|TRBV19|16
TGTGCCAGTAGTATTTTTAGAGGGGTTTTCAACAATGAGCAGTTCTTC
CASSIFRGVFNNEQFF
>-|-|TRBJ2-1|TRBV19|20
TGTGCCAGTAGTATAGATGGGACCATTGTTTCGCAGGCTTCCTACAATGAGCAGTTCTTC
CASSIDGTIVSQASYNEQFF
>TRBD1|-|TRBJ2-2|TRBV5-1|14
TGCGCCAGCAGCTTGGAGAGGGGGCAAGGGGAGCTGTTTTTT
CASSLERGQGELFF
>-|-|TRBJ1-1|TRBV18|14
TGTGCCAGCTCACCGGGGAGGGCGGACACTGAAGCTTTCTTT
CASSPGRADTEAFF
>-|once|TRBJ1-1|TRBV6-4|11
TGTGCCAGCAGTGAGAAGGGGCGAGCTTTCTTT
CASSEKGRAFF
>TRBD2|-|TRBJ2-1|TRBV10-3|13
TGTGCCATCAGTATAGGGACTAGCAATGAGCAGTTCTTC
CAISIGTSNEQFF
>-|-|TRBJ2-1|TRBV10-3|15
TGTGCCATCAGTGACCCCCTAGCAAGGGGCGATGAGCAGTTCTTC
CAISDPLARGDEQFF
>-|-|TRBJ1-1|TRBV7-2|15
TGTGCCAGCAGCTTACGGGGGGGCGCGAGGACTGAAGCTTTCTTT
CASSLRGGARTEAFF
>-|once|TRBJ2-7|TRBV7-2|14
TGTGCCAGCAATTACCAGGGCAGTTCCTACGAGCAGTACTTC
CASNYQGSSYEQYF
>-|once|TRBJ2-5|TRBV7-2|17
TGTGCCAGCAGCTTAGGGGTGAAAGTCAGCGGCCAAGAGACCCAGTACTTC
CASSLGVKVSGQETQYF
>-|-|TRBJ2-6|TRBV29-1|15
TGCAGCGCCGGATCCGGGGTTTCTGGGGCCAACGTCCTGACTTTC
CSAGSGVSGANVLTF
>-|few|TRBJ2-7|TRBV6-6|13
TGTGCCAGCAGTAGTCGACTAACTAGCGAGCAGTACTTC
CASSSRLTSEQYF
>-|-|TRBJ1-5|TRBV12-3/TRBV12-4|12
TGTGCCAGCAGAGAGCACAATCAGCCCCAGCATTTT
CASREHNQPQHF
>-|-|TRBJ1-1|TRBV6-5|15
TGTGCCAGCAGTCCTCACGGGGGCGTGAACACTGAAGCTTTCTTT
CASSPHGGVNTEAFF
>-|-|TRBJ1-4|TRBV2|14
TGTGCCAGCAGTGATTCGGGGGCGGGAGAAAAACTGTTTTTT
CASSDSGAGEKLFF
>-|-|TRBJ1-1|TRBV6-5|13
TGTGCCAGCACCGTGGCAGGTGGCACTGAAGCTTTCTTT
CASTVAGGTEAFF
>-|-|TRBJ2-5|TRBV9|14
TGTGCCAGCAGCGTAGGCCCTCTTCAAGAGACCCAGTACTTC
CASSVGPLQETQYF
>-|-|TRBJ1-2|TRBV24-1|15
TGTGCCACCAGTGCCGGTGGACCAAGTGGATATGGCTACACCTTC
CATSAGGPSGYGYTF
>-|-|TRBJ2-3|TRBV6-1|16
TGTGCCAGCAGTGTACGCAGGGGACAATTTTCAGATACGCAGTATTTT
CASSVRRGQFSDTQYF
>-|-|TRBJ2-7|TRBV9|16
TGTGCCAGCAGCGTAGCTGGGGCAGGGGTCATCTACGAGCAGTACTTC
CASSVAGAGVIYEQYF
>-|-|TRBJ1-5|TRBV21-1|10
TGTGCCAGCAGGCCCAGCTTGAGGAATTTT
CASRPSLRNF
>TRBD2|-|TRBJ2-5|TRBV24-1|14
TGTGCCATCTCCGGGACTAGCGGGAGAGAGACCCAGTACTTC
CAISGTSGRETQYF
>-|-|TRBJ2-7|TRBV10-2|17
TGCGCCAGCAGAAGGGGCGAGTTCTCCCCGCCTAACTACGAGCAGTACTTC
CASRRGEFSPPNYEQYF
>-|-|TRBJ2-1|TRBV11-2|15
TGTGCCAGCAGCTTAGAGGGTGAACCAGCCCGGGAGCAGTTCTTC
CASSLEGEPAREQFF
>-|-|TRBJ2-7|TRBV7-9|15
TGTGCCAGCAGCCACCGGGACGGCTACTCCTACGAGCAGTACTTC
CASSHRDGYSYEQYF
>-|-|TRBJ1-2|TRBV28|13
TGTGCCAGCAGTTTGGGACAAAAGTATGGCTACACCTTC
CASSLGQKYGYTF
>TRBD1|-|TRBJ1-4|TRBV10-3|15
TGTGCCATCAGTTACACAGGGGGCGCGTACGAAAAACTGTTTTTT
CAISYTGGAYEKLFF
>TRBD1|-|TRBJ1-2|TRBV6-5|15
TGTGCCAGCAGTTACCCGGGACAGGGGACCTATGGCTACACCTTC
CASSYPGQGTYGYTF
>-|-|TRBJ2-4|TRBV18|18
TGTGCCAGCTCACCACCGTCCTCCGGACGGGTAGCCAAAAACATTCAGTACTTC
CASSPPSSGRVAKNIQYF
>-|-|TRBJ2-7|TRBV30|11
TGTGCCTGGTCCCGTACCGCCGAGCAGTACTTC
CAWSRTAEQYF
>-|-|TRBJ1-6|TRBV28|12
TGTGCCAGCAGCGCAGTGGATTCACCCCTCCACTTT
CASSAVDSPLHF
>TRBD1|once|TRBJ1-2|TRBV19|15
TGTGCCAGTAGTATGAGACAGGGACTAAACTATGGCTACACCTTC
CASSMRQGLNYGYTF
>-|few|TRBJ2-1|TRBV19|14
TGTGCCAGTAGTATCTCGCCTAGCGTGGGTGAGCAGTTCTTC
CASSISPSVGEQFF